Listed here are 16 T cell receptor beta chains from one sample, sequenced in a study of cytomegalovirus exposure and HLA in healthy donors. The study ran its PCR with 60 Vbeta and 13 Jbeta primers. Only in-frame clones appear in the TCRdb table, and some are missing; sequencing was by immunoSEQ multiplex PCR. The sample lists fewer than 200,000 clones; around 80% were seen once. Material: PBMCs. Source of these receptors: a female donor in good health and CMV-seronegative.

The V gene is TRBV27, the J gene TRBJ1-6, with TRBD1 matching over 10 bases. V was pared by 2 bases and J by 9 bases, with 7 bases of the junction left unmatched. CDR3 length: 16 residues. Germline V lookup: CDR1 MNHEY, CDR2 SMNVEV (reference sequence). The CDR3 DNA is TGTGCCAGCAGTTTAGGCTCCGGGACAGGGGTTTCACCCCTCCACTTT. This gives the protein CASSLGSGTGVSPLHF.

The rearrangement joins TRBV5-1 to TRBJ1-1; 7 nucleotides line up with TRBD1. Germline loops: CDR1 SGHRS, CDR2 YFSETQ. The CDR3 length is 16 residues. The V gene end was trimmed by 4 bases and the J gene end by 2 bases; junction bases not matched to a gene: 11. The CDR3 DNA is TGCGCCAGCAGCAAAAATCCGACAGGGTCAAACACTGAAGCTTTCTTT. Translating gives CASSKNPTGSNTEAFF.

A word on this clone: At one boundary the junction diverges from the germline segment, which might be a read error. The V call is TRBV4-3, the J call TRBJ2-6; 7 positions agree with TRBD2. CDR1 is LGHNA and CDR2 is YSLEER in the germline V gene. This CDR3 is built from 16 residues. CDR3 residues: CASSQDGGSGANGLTF. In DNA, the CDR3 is TGCGCCAGCAGCCAAGACGGGGGGTCTGGGGCCAACGGCCTGACTTTC.

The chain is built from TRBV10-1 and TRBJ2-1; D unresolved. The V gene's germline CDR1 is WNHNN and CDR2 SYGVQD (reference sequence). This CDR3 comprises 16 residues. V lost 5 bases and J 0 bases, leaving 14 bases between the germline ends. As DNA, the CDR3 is TGCGCCAGCAGTAATAATGTCAAGAGCTCCTACAATGAGCAGTTCTTC. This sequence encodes CASSNNVKSSYNEQFF.

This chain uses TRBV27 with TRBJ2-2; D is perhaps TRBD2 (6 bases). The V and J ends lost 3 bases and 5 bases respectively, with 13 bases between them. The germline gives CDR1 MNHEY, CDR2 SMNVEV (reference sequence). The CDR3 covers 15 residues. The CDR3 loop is CASSFRRGGTGELFF. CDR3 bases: TGTGCCAGCAGTTTTCGTAGGGGAGGTACCGGGGAGCTGTTTTTT.

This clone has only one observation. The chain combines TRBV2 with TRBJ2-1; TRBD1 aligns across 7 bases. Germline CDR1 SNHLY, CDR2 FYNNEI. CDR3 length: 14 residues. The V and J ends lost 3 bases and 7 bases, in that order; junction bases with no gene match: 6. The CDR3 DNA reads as TGTGCCAGCAGTGAGACAGCCAGGGGGAATGAGCAGTTCTTC. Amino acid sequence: CASSETARGNEQFF.

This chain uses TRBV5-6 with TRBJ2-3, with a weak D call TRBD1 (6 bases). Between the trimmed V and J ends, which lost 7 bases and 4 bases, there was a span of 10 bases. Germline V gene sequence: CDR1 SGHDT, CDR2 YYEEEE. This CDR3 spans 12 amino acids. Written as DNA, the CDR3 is TGTGCCAGCCACAGGGTTGCAGATACGCAGTATTTT. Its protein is CASHRVADTQYF. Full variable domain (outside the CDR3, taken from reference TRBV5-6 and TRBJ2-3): DAGVTQSPTHLIKTRGQQVTLRCSPKSGHDTVSWYQQALGQGPQFIFQYYEEEERQRGNFPDRFSGHQFPNYSSELNVNALLLGDSALYLCASHRVADTQYFGPGTRLTVL.

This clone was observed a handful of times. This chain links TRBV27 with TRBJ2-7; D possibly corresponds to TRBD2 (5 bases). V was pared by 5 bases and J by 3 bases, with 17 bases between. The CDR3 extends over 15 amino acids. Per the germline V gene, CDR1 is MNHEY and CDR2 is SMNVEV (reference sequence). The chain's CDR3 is CASSATAEEIYEQYF. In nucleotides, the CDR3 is TGTGCCAGCAGTGCCACAGCGGAGGAAATCTACGAGCAGTACTTC.

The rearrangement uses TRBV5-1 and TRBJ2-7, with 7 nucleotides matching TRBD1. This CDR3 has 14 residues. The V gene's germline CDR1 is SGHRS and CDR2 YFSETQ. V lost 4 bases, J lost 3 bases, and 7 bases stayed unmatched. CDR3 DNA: TGCGCCAGCAGCGGGGACAGTCCCCTCTACGAGCAGTACTTC. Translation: CASSGDSPLYEQYF.

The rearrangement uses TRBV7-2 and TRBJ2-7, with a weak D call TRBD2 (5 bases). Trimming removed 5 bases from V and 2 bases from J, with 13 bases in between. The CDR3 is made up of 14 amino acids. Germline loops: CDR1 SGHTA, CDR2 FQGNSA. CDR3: CASSPGRTPYEQYF. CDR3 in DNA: TGTGCCAGCAGCCCCGGTAGGACTCCCTACGAGCAGTACTTC.

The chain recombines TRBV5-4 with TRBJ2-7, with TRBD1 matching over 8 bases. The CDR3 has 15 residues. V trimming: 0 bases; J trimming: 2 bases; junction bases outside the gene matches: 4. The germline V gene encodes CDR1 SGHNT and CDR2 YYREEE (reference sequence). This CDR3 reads CASSLEVTGAYEQYF. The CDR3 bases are TGTGCCAGCAGCTTGGAAGTGACAGGGGCCTACGAGCAGTACTTC.

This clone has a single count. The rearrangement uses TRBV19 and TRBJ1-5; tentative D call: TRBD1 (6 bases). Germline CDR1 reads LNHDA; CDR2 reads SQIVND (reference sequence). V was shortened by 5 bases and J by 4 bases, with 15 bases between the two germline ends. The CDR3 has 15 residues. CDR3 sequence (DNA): TGTGCCAGTAGTCCCCCAGGGCAGGGGAATCAGCCCCAGCATTTT. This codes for CASSPPGQGNQPQHF.

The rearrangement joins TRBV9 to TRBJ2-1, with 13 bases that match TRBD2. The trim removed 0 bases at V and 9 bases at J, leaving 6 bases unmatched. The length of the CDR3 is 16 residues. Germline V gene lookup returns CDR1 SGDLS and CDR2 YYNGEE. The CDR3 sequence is CASSVELAGGPAEQFF. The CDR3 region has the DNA TGTGCCAGCAGCGTAGAACTAGCGGGAGGGCCGGCTGAGCAGTTCTTC.

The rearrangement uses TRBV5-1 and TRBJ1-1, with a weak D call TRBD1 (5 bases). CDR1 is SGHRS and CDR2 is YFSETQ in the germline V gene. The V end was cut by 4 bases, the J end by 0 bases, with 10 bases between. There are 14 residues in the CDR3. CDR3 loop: CASSPDNMNTEAFF. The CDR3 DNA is TGCGCCAGCAGCCCGGACAATATGAACACTGAAGCTTTCTTT.

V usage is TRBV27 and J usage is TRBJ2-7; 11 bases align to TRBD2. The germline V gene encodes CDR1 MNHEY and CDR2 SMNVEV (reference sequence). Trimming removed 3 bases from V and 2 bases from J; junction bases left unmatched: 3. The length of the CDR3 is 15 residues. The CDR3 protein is CASSFTSGGAYEQYF. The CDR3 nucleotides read TGTGCCAGCAGTTTTACTAGCGGGGGAGCCTACGAGCAGTACTTC.

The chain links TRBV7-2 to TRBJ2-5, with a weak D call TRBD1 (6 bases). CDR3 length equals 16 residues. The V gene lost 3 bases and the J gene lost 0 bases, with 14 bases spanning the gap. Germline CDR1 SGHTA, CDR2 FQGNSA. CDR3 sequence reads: CASSFNRGSYQETQYF. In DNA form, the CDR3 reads TGTGCCAGCAGCTTTAATAGGGGGTCGTACCAAGAGACCCAGTACTTC. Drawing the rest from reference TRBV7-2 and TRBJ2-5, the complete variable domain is GAGVSQSPSNKVTEKGKDVELRCDPISGHTALYWYRQSLGQGLEFLIYFQGNSAPDKSGLPSDRFSAERTGGSVSTLTIQRTQQEDSAVYLCASSFNRGSYQETQYFGPGTRLLVL.